Below, 14 T cell receptor beta chains from the same sample are listed, as sequenced in a study of CD8 T cells in ankylosing spondylitis. Each CDR3 protein gets one entry after TCRdb re-called the 5' RACE reads with MiXCR. The repertoire holds 240,000 or so distinct CDR3 sequences, with around 10% as singletons. Sequenced: blood, either unsorted or a sorted T cell fraction (not recorded which). These receptors were obtained from a male donor with ankylosing spondylitis or in good health (not recorded which).

The sample holds many counts of this clonotype. V and J are TRBV27 and TRBJ1-2; D may be TRBD1 (5 bases). This CDR3 has 14 residues. V was trimmed by 3 bases and J by 4 bases, leaving 12 bases between them. Germline CDR1 reads MNHEY; CDR2 reads SMNVEV (reference sequence). The CDR3 sequence is CASSFSQGPYGYTF. CDR3 in DNA: TGTGCCAGCAGTTTTAGTCAGGGACCCTATGGCTACACCTTC.

This clonotype was counted at least ten times. The CDR3 DNA is TGTGCCAGCAGAATGGGACAGGAGAGAGTGGATCAGCCCCAGCATTTT. Protein product: CASRMGQERVDQPQHF. The chain uses TRBV28 and TRBJ1-5, with TRBD1 identical over 8 bases. V lost 6 bases and J lost 5; bases outside the gene matches: 12. The length of the CDR3 is 16 residues. Germline lookup yields CDR1 MDHEN and CDR2 SYDVKM.

This clonotype has a count of ten or more. CDR3: CATSRATGTYEQYF. CDR3 DNA sequence: TGTGCCACCAGCCGCGCGACGGGGACCTACGAGCAGTACTTC. The V gene is TRBV15, the J gene TRBJ2-7; weak D call: TRBD2 (5 bases). Germline lookup yields CDR1 LNHNV and CDR2 YYDKDF (reference sequence). The CDR3 length is 14 residues. Deletions cut 5 bases from V and 2 bases from J, with 13 bases between.

There are a few counts of this clonotype. This chain uses TRBV4-1 with TRBJ1-6, with D unresolved. Germline lookup yields CDR1 MGHRA and CDR2 YSYEKL. The CDR3 has 15 amino acids. Trimming left V 0 bases short and J 10 bases short, with 13 bases between. CDR3 in DNA: TGCGCCAGCAGCCAAGATGGGCTAGGCGAGTCACCCCTCCACTTT. It yields the protein CASSQDGLGESPLHF.

In this sample, this clonotype turned up many times. The V gene is TRBV6-1, the J gene TRBJ2-7; TRBD2 aligns across 8 bases. Looked up from germline, CDR1 is MNHNS and CDR2 is SASEGT. The CDR3 length is 17 residues. The V gene end was trimmed by 5 bases and the J gene end by 1 base; junction bases not matched to a gene: 13. The CDR3 protein is CASSPTGGGTHSYEQYF. CDR3 DNA: TGTGCCAGCAGTCCCACCGGGGGGGGGACCCATTCCTACGAGCAGTACTTC.

This clonotype showed up many times. The rearrangement uses TRBV4-2 and TRBJ1-4, with D possibly TRBD1 on 6 matching bases. Germline lookup yields CDR1 LGHNA and CDR2 YNFKEQ. CDR3 length: 14 residues. V gave up 0 bases and J gave up 10 bases, with 12 bases separating them. The CDR3 bases are TGTGCCAGCAGCCAAGATCGAGGGGGTGGAAAACTGTTTTTT. Translated, it gives CASSQDRGGGKLFF.

This clonotype was seen ten or more times. The V call is TRBV9, the J call TRBJ1-6; TRBD1 aligns across 7 bases. CDR3 length equals 13 residues. V was clipped by 3 bases and J by 8 bases; unmatched bases: 2. Germline V gene lookup returns CDR1 SGDLS and CDR2 YYNGEE. The CDR3 is CASSAGTDSPLHF. DNA for the CDR3: TGTGCCAGCAGCGCCGGGACAGATTCACCCCTCCACTTT. The full variable domain, completed using reference TRBV9 and TRBJ1-6, is DSGVTQTPKHLITATGQRVTLRCSPRSGDLSVYWYQQSLDQGLQFLIQYYNGEERAKGNILERFSAQQFPDLHSELNLSSLELGDSALYFCASSAGTDSPLHFGNGTRLTVT.

This clonotype occurred a few times. The J gene is TRBJ2-1, the V gene TRBV3-1; 9 bases line up with TRBD2. Germline V gene data show CDR1 as LGHDT and CDR2 as YNNKEL (reference sequence). Trimming removed 1 base from V and 9 bases from J; junction bases left unmatched: 7. The length of the CDR3 is 15 residues. The CDR3 spells CASSQGVAGEGEQFF. CDR3 bases: TGTGCCAGCAGCCAAGGGGTAGCGGGAGAAGGTGAGCAGTTCTTC.

Only a few counts were recorded for this clonotype. The V gene is TRBV20-1, the J gene TRBJ2-5, with D maybe TRBD2 (6 bases). V dropped 8 bases and J dropped 5 bases, with 24 bases sitting between them. Germline lookup yields CDR1 DFQATT and CDR2 SNEGSKA (reference sequence). The CDR3 spans 15 residues. The CDR3 spells CSSGQAGGWHETQYF. The CDR3 DNA reads as TGCAGTTCTGGCCAGGCTGGGGGGTGGCATGAGACCCAGTACTTC.

The rearrangement links TRBV6-1 to TRBJ1-2; 7 positions agree with TRBD1. Germline V gives CDR1 MNHNS, CDR2 SASEGT. There are 14 residues in the CDR3. V shed 6 bases and J 7 bases; nucleotides not matched to a gene: 11. CDR3 residues: CASRDPGQVFGYTF. The CDR3 DNA sequence: TGTGCCAGCAGGGACCCCGGACAGGTATTTGGCTACACCTTC.

The chain links TRBV6-4 to TRBJ2-3, with a tentative D call TRBD1 (6 bases). The CDR3 contains 15 residues. With 2 bases removed from V and 0 bases from J, the gap between germline ends came to 9 bases. Germline-derived CDR1 and CDR2 are MRHNA and SNTAGT. CDR3 bases: TGTGCCAGCAGTGACGTACAGGGTAGCACAGATACGCAGTATTTT. The encoded protein is CASSDVQGSTDTQYF.

This clonotype was counted ten times or more. The gene calls are TRBV9 and TRBJ2-3, with no clear D. Germline CDR1 reads SGDLS; CDR2 reads YYNGEE. V lost 0 bases and J 2 bases, leaving 10 bases between the germline ends. This CDR3 spans 15 amino acids. The CDR3 DNA reads as TGTGCCAGCAGCGTAGGGTACGGGCCCACAGATACGCAGTATTTT. Translated, it gives CASSVGYGPTDTQYF.

This clonotype has at least ten counts. The V and J genes are TRBV3-1 and TRBJ2-1; D is perhaps TRBD1 (6 bases). Trimming pared 3 bases from V and 8 bases from J, leaving 14 bases between. Germline loops: CDR1 LGHDT, CDR2 YNNKEL (reference sequence). There are 14 residues in the CDR3. The CDR3 DNA reads as TGTGCCAGCAGCCACTCAAGGGGGTTCGATGAGCAGTTCTTC. Protein sequence: CASSHSRGFDEQFF.

This clonotype was seen repeatedly, ten times or more. The chain links TRBV10-3 to TRBJ2-2; D remains ambiguous. Per the germline V gene, CDR1 is ENHRY and CDR2 is SYGVKD. The ends were cut back, 4 bases at V and 10 bases at J, with 16 bases in the middle. The CDR3 consists of 14 residues. For the CDR3, the DNA is TGTGCCATCAGTGTTCTTTTGGGCCAGGTGGAGCTGTTTTTT. Translating gives CAISVLLGQVELFF.